Listed below are T cell receptor beta chains from one sample, sequenced in a study of control samples from healthy donors and cancer patients. The protocol was immunoSEQ multiplex PCR, while the TCRdb copy is restricted to in-frame clones and leaves out a portion. This sample has approximately 94,000 clones, with more than 85% found just once. Sequenced: blood. The receptors were sampled from a woman aged 50 to 60 in good health. Each CDR3 is given with its conserved first and last residue. Fields, in order: J gene, D gene, clone size, V gene, CDR3 protein, CDR3 DNA. The D gene is left open where the match is weak. For some rows the clone size is stated as once, few or many, or as a class when expanded; others skip it.

TRBJ2-7 | - | - | TRBV5-6 | CASSLPLGYEQYF | TGTGCCAGCAGCTTGCCCCTAGGCTACGAGCAGTACTTC
TRBJ2-3 | TRBD1 | - | TRBV19 | CASTSTGADTQYF | TGTGCCAGTACCTCGACAGGGGCGGATACGCAGTATTTT
TRBJ1-1 | - | - | TRBV5-6 | CASSLQAANTEAFF | TGTGCCAGCAGCTTGCAGGCGGCGAACACTGAAGCTTTCTTT
TRBJ1-4 | TRBD1 | few | TRBV4-2 | CASSQGNRGREKLFF | TGTGCCAGCAGCCAGGGAAACAGGGGGCGAGAAAAACTGTTTTTT
TRBJ1-4 | TRBD1 | - | TRBV5-1 | CASSLRQQGSNEKLFF | TGCGCCAGCAGCTTGCGCCAACAGGGGAGTAATGAAAAACTGTTTTTT
TRBJ2-3 | - | - | TRBV22-1 | CPGSSYTGAGDTQYF | TGTCCTGGGAGCTCATACACGGGGGCGGGAGATACGCAGTATTTT
TRBJ1-4 | TRBD1 | - | TRBV7-9 | CASSLGQGAHEKLFF | TGTGCCAGCAGCTTAGGACAGGGGGCGCATGAAAAACTGTTTTTT
TRBJ1-4 | - | - | TRBV5-6 | CASSLAFRPNEKLFF | TGTGCCAGCAGCTTGGCTTTCAGACCTAATGAAAAACTGTTTTTT
TRBJ1-6 | - | - | TRBV5-8 | CASSLGQYNSPLHF | TGTGCCAGCAGCTTAGGACAGTATAATTCACCCCTCCACTTT
TRBJ1-2 | - | many | TRBV14 | CASSQGVGRRGYTF | TGTGCCAGCAGCCAAGGGGTCGGGCGAAGAGGCTACACCTTC
TRBJ2-7 | - | - | TRBV9 | CASSVADSSYEQYF | TGTGCCAGCAGCGTAGCTGACAGCTCCTACGAGCAGTACTTC
TRBJ2-7 | - | - | TRBV7-8 | CASSARTGNYEQYF | TGTGCCAGCAGCGCGCGGACTGGGAACTACGAGCAGTACTTC
TRBJ2-3 | TRBD2 | - | TRBV11-3 | CATSGGLALYF | TGTGCCACCTCGGGGGGACTAGCATTGTATTTT
TRBJ1-4 | - | - | TRBV5-5 | CASRTSMATNEKLFF | TGTGCCAGCAGGACGAGCATGGCAACTAATGAAAAACTGTTTTTT
TRBJ2-7 | TRBD1 | - | TRBV27 | CASRRDRLLSYEQYF | TGTGCCAGCAGGAGGGACAGGCTTCTTTCCTACGAGCAGTACTTC
TRBJ2-2 | - | - | TRBV18 | CASSSRSENTGELFF | TGTGCCAGCTCATCCCGTTCAGAGAACACCGGGGAGCTGTTTTTT
TRBJ2-2 | TRBD1 | - | TRBV7-3 | CASSHGTGGSGELFF | TGTGCCAGCAGCCACGGGACAGGGGGGAGCGGGGAGCTGTTTTTT
TRBJ2-1 | TRBD2 | few | TRBV7-6 | CASSFGLAGDGEQFF | TGTGCCAGCAGCTTTGGACTAGCGGGAGATGGTGAGCAGTTCTTC
TRBJ2-6 | - | once | TRBV5-1 | CASSLVGRALSGANVLTF | TGCGCCAGCAGCTTGGTTGGCAGGGCCCTCTCTGGGGCCAACGTCCTGACTTTC
TRBJ1-5 | TRBD1 | few | TRBV4-1 | CASSTRQGNNQPQHF | TGCGCCAGCAGCACTCGACAGGGGAACAATCAGCCCCAGCATTTT
TRBJ1-4 | - | - | TRBV4-3 | CASSLTLGGTNEKLFF | TGCGCCAGCAGCCTTACGTTGGGGGGCACTAATGAAAAACTGTTTTTT
TRBJ1-3 | TRBD1 | - | TRBV15 | CATSRGGGQRPGNTIYF | TGTGCCACCAGCAGAGGGGGGGGACAGAGGCCTGGAAACACCATATATTTT
TRBJ2-6 | TRBD1 | - | TRBV7-2 | CAIKKDRASGANVLTF | TGTGCCATCAAGAAGGACAGGGCCTCTGGGGCCAACGTCCTGACTTTC
TRBJ1-2 | - | - | TRBV28 | CASRAGNYGYTF | TGTGCCAGTCGGGCAGGGAACTATGGCTACACCTTC
TRBJ2-1 | - | - | TRBV20-1 | CSASWDSYNEQFF | TGCAGTGCTAGTTGGGACTCTTACAATGAGCAGTTCTTC
TRBJ2-3 | - | once | TRBV4-1 | CASSRDPFRDTQYF | TGCGCCAGCAGCCGAGACCCCTTCAGGGATACGCAGTATTTT
TRBJ1-2 | - | - | TRBV7-3 | CASSPSGRDYGYTF | TGTGCCAGCAGCCCCTCGGGGAGGGACTATGGCTACACCTTC
TRBJ1-1 | - | - | TRBV29-1 | CSVSILGPEAFF | TGCAGCGTTAGCATTCTTGGACCTGAAGCTTTCTTT
TRBJ2-7 | - | - | TRBV9 | CASFTRTYSYSMSSYEQYF | TGTGCCAGTTTCACCCGGACCTATTCCTATTCAATGAGCTCCTACGAGCAGTACTTC
TRBJ2-1 | TRBD2 | - | TRBV9 | CASSALAGGINEQFF | TGTGCCAGCAGCGCCCTAGCGGGGGGCATCAATGAGCAGTTCTTC
TRBJ2-3 | TRBD2 | few | TRBV3-1/TRBV3-2 | CASSRGLAGGQDTQYF | TGTGCCAGCAGCCGTGGACTAGCGGGGGGGCAAGATACGCAGTATTTT
TRBJ1-3 | - | - | TRBV12-3/TRBV12-4 | CATTEWSGNTIYF | TGTGCCACCACGGAATGGTCTGGAAACACCATATATTTT
TRBJ1-2 | - | - | TRBV6-2/TRBV6-3 | CASSYTGVKNYGYTF | TGTGCCAGCAGTTACACCGGGGTGAAGAACTATGGCTACACCTTC
TRBJ2-3 | TRBD2 | - | TRBV14 | CASRSSAGGTTDTQYF | TGTGCCAGCAGGAGTTCGGCGGGGGGAACCACAGATACGCAGTATTTT
TRBJ2-7 | - | - | TRBV27 | CASSPQGVRLEQYF | TGTGCCAGCAGCCCCCAAGGGGTCCGCCTCGAGCAGTACTTC
TRBJ2-3 | - | - | TRBV5-1 | CASSLAGPSTDTQYF | TGCGCCAGCAGCTTGGCGGGGCCTAGCACAGATACGCAGTATTTT
TRBJ2-6 | - | - | TRBV7-3 | CASSLIERTSVPSSGANVLTF | TGTGCCAGCAGCTTAATCGAGAGGACATCCGTCCCGTCATCTGGGGCCAACGTCCTGACTTTC
TRBJ2-5 | TRBD1 | few | TRBV19 | CAQQGALVQETQYF | TGTGCCCAACAGGGGGCTCTCGTACAAGAGACCCAGTACTTC
TRBJ1-1 | - | - | TRBV5-1 | CASMEGAGSNTEAFF | TGCGCCAGCATGGAAGGGGCAGGGAGCAACACTGAAGCTTTCTTT
TRBJ1-3 | - | - | TRBV7-8 | CASSFRSRSGNTIYF | TGTGCCAGCAGCTTTCGTAGTCGATCTGGAAACACCATATATTTT
TRBJ1-1 | TRBD1 | - | TRBV18 | CASSLGTGGNTEAFF | TGTGCCAGCTCACTGGGAACAGGGGGGAACACTGAAGCTTTCTTT